The T cell receptor beta chain under discussion was sequenced for a study of blood T cells in healthy people across ages. Findings and limits, study-wide: Older age coincided with a roughly linear decline in TCR beta diversity per million T cells. Long-lived donors exceeded aged donors in naive CD4+ cells and diversity.

Primed by a sample-barcoded 5' primer and a J-beta primer mix, a second PCR proceeded for 7 to 11 cycles. One entry per CDR3 protein, called by TCRdb with MiXCR from the 5' RACE reads. The sample contains roughly 1.7 million distinct CDR3 sequences, about 35% of which appear only once. This clonotype was counted a few times. Its antigen is unidentified. Germline lookup yields CDR1 SQVTM and CDR2 ANQGSEA. Trimming removed 5 bases at V and 6 bases at J, with 10 bases between. The CDR3 runs 11 residues. The material sequenced was blood. The sequence derives from a woman in her twenties or thirties in good health. This rearrangement joins TRBV29-1 to TRBJ1-2; D unresolved. The CDR3 spells CSVPPIDGYTF. The CDR3 DNA follows: TGCAGCGTTCCCCCAATAGATGGCTACACCTTC.